This T cell receptor (beta chain) was recovered during a study of T cell responses to AZD1222 COVID-19 vaccine. Study results and caveats: After two AZD1222 doses, spike-specific TCR breadth and depth rose versus day 0. Clonal diversity was possibly underestimated; the donors were predominantly white British and more often female. Sampling captured repertoires only after the peak T cell response.

As concerns this clone: Its antigen is currently unknown.

Clones were read by immunoSEQ multiplex PCR, and TCRdb kept only the in-frame ones, dropping some. The table lists tens of thousands of clones, roughly 86% of them singletons. The V gene lost 5 bases and the J gene lost 5 bases, with 15 bases spanning the gap. Germline CDR1 is SGHTA and CDR2 is FQGTGA. The CDR3 is 15 amino acids. Some second doses came at about 4 weeks and others at about 12 weeks; these were pooled. This chain joins TRBV7-3 and TRBJ2-2, with D possibly TRBD2 on 6 matching bases. The sample consisted of peripheral blood, taken 28 days after the second AZD1222 dose. The sequence derives from an adult who received the AZD1222 COVID-19 vaccine. CDR3 sequence (DNA): TGTGCCAGCAGCCCCGCCGGGAGAGGAACCGGGGAGCTGTTTTTT. Its translation: CASSPAGRGTGELFF.